The 6 T cell receptor beta chains listed next were all sequenced from one sample in a study of blood T cell repertoires in COVID-19. The data were produced by immunoSEQ multiplex PCR, yet TCRdb's version contains in-frame clones alone and is incomplete. The data hold roughly 290,000 clones, with approximately 90% observed a single time. Sequenced material: peripheral blood. These receptors all stem from a woman aged 55 to 70 with acute or convalescent COVID-19.

This rearrangement joins TRBV13 to TRBJ2-7, with 11 positions matching TRBD1. V gave up 6 bases and J gave up 6 bases; unmatched junction bases: 10. This CDR3 has 15 residues. Germline assignment: CDR1 PRHDT and CDR2 FYEKMQ (reference sequence). The CDR3 DNA is TGTGCCAGCAGTTTCGGGACAGGGGGGTTTAGCGAGCAGTACTTC. Translating gives CASSFGTGGFSEQYF.

This chain connects TRBV29-1 to TRBJ2-1; D unresolved. Germline CDR1 reads SQVTM; CDR2 reads ANQGSEA. The V end was cut by 7 bases, the J end by 3 bases, with 7 bases between. The CDR3 covers 11 residues. DNA of the CDR3: TGCAGCGGACAAGGCTACAATGAGCAGTTCTTC. Amino acid sequence: CSGQGYNEQFF.

As concerns this clone: One end of the junction fails to match germline, which may point to a read error. The chain couples TRBV7-7 to TRBJ2-1, with 9 bases lining up with TRBD2. This CDR3 is 16 amino acids long. The germline V gene has CDR1 SSHAT and CDR2 FNYEAQ (reference sequence). DNA for the CDR3: TGTGCTAGCAGCTCCCTGACTAGCGGAGACTACAATGAGCAGTTCTTC. This gives the protein CASSSLTSGDYNEQFF.

V usage is TRBV10-3 and J usage is TRBJ2-2; TRBD1 matches 7 bases. The CDR3 extends over 16 amino acids. Germline CDR1 ENHRY, CDR2 SYGVKD. Germline trimming cut 3 bases from V and 6 bases from J; bases unmatched to any gene: 10. The CDR3 reads CAISDQTGVLAGELFF. CDR3 nucleotide sequence: TGTGCCATCAGTGACCAAACAGGGGTTTTGGCCGGGGAGCTGTTTTTT.

This sequence joins TRBV9 and TRBJ2-1, with TRBD2 matching over 14 bases. CDR1 SGDLS and CDR2 YYNGEE come from the germline V gene. This CDR3 has 17 amino acids. Trimming cost V 3 bases and J 0 bases; bases outside gene matches: 2. The CDR3 sequence: CASSDGTSGGSYNEQFF. The CDR3 DNA reads as TGTGCCAGCAGCGACGGGACTAGCGGGGGCTCCTACAATGAGCAGTTCTTC.

V usage is TRBV4-3 and J usage is TRBJ2-1; 7 bases align to TRBD2. This CDR3 region has 15 residues. The germline gives CDR1 LGHNA, CDR2 YSLEER. V trimming: 2 bases; J trimming: 4 bases; junction bases outside the gene matches: 5. The CDR3 coding sequence is TGCGCCAGCAGCCAACGACTAGCCCTATACAATGAGCAGTTCTTC. Protein: CASSQRLALYNEQFF.